Listed here are 3 T cell receptor beta chains from one sample, sequenced in a study of T cells in Graves' hyperthyroidism and ophthalmopathy. RNA transcripts yielded amplified TCR beta CDR3 regions. HTBI primers were the set used in a first-round RT-PCR of the TCR CDR3. Via MiXCR, TCRdb re-called the multiplex PCR reads, giving one row per CDR3 protein. The sample has about half a million distinct CDR3 sequences; 15% to 20% are singletons. Sequencing was performed on blood. All receptors derive from a woman in her twenties or thirties with Graves' ophthalmopathy.

This chain joins TRBV10-3 and TRBJ2-3, with D perhaps TRBD2 (6 bases). Trimming left V 4 bases short and J 3 bases short, with 11 bases between. This CDR3 contains 14 residues. Germline V gene data show CDR1 as ENHRY and CDR2 as SYGVKD. CDR3: CAISAGDRTDTQYF. CDR3 nucleotides: TGTGCCATCAGTGCGGGGGATCGGACAGATACGCAGTATTTT.

The chain employs TRBV20-1 and TRBJ2-7; 13 positions agree with TRBD2. The CDR3 has 14 amino acids. Germline V gene lookup returns CDR1 DFQATT and CDR2 SNEGSKA (reference sequence). V was pared by 6 bases and J by 6 bases, with 8 bases of the junction left unmatched. CDR3 coding DNA: TGCAGTGCCCAGGGACTAGCGGGGACTCGCGAGCAGTACTTC. Translating gives CSAQGLAGTREQYF.

This clonotype was found many times. The chain carries TRBV20-1 and TRBJ1-5; tentative D call: TRBD1 (6 bases). The CDR3 runs to 14 residues. Germline values: CDR1 DFQATT, CDR2 SNEGSKA (reference sequence). Trimming cost V 3 bases and J 6 bases, with 15 bases left between them. The chain's CDR3 is CSASSRGRGQPQHF. CDR3 sequence (DNA): TGCAGTGCTAGTTCCAGGGGACGAGGTCAGCCCCAGCATTTT.